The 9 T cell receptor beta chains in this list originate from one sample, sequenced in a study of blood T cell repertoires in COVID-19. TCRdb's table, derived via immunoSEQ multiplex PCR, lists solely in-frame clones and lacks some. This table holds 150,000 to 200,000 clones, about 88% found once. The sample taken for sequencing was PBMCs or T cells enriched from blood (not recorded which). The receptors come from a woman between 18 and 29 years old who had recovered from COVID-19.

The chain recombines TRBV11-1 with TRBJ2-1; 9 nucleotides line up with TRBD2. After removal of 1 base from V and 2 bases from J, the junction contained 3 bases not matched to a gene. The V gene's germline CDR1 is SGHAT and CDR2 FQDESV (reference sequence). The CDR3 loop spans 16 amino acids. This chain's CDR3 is CASSLGVAGAYNEQFF. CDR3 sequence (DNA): TGTGCCAGCAGCTTAGGAGTAGCGGGAGCCTACAATGAGCAGTTCTTC.

The CDR3, as DNA: TGTGCCAGCAGTTTACGCCGACTCGGGGGCTACACCTTC. Its translation: CASSLRRLGGYTF. The chain is built from TRBV27 and TRBJ1-2; the D is unclear. The CDR3 runs to 13 residues. Looked up from germline, CDR1 is MNHEY and CDR2 is SMNVEV (reference sequence). With 2 bases removed from V and 8 bases from J, the gap between germline ends came to 12 bases.

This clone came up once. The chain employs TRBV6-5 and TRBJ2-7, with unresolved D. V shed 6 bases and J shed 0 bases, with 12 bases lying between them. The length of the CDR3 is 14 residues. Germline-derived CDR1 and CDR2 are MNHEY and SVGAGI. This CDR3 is CASRTALSSYEQYF. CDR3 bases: TGTGCCAGCAGAACAGCACTTAGCTCCTACGAGCAGTACTTC.

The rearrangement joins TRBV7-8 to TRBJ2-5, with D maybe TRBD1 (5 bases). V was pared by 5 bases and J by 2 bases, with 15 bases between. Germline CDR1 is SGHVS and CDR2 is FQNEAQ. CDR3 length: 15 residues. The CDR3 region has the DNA TGTGCCAGCAGCCTCAGGGTATGGGTACAAGAGACCCAGTACTTC. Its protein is CASSLRVWVQETQYF. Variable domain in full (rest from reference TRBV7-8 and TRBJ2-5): GAGVSQSPRYKVAKRGQDVALRCDPISGHVSLFWYQQALGQGPEFLTYFQNEAQLDKSGLPSDRFFAERPEGSVSTLKIQRTQQEDSAVYLCASSLRVWVQETQYFGPGTRLLVL.

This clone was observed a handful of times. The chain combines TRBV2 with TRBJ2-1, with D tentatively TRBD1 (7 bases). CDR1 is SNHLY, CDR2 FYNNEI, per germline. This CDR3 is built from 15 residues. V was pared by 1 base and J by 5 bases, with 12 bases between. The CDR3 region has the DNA TGTGCCAGCAGTGAAGATGCGGGACAGAACAATGAGCAGTTCTTC. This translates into CASSEDAGQNNEQFF.

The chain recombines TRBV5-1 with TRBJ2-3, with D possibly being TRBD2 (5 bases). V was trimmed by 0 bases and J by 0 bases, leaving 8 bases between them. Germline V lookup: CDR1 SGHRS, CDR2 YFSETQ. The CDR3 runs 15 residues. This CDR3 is CASSLAGISTDTQYF. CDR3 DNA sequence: TGCGCCAGCAGCTTGGCGGGGATAAGCACAGATACGCAGTATTTT.

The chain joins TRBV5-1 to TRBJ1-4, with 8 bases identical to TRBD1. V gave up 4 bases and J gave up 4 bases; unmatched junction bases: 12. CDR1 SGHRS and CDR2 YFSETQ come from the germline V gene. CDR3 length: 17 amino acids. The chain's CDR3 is CASSRGVAGGLNEKLFF. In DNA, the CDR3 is TGCGCCAGCAGCCGTGGGGTTGCAGGGGGCCTTAATGAAAAACTGTTTTTT.

DNA of the CDR3: TGTGCCAGCAAAAGCGGGAGGCTTCCCGGCAATGAGCAGTTCTTC. It encodes CASKSGRLPGNEQFF. The J gene is TRBJ2-1, the V gene TRBV6-5, with TRBD2 identical over 9 bases. With V trimmed by 7 bases and J by 6 bases, 10 bases remained unmatched. There are 15 residues in the CDR3. Germline V gives CDR1 MNHEY, CDR2 SVGAGI.

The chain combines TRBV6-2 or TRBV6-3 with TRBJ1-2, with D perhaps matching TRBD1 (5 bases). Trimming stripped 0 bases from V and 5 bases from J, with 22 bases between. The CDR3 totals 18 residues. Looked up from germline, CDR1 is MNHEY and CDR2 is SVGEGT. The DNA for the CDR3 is TGTGCCAGCAGTTACTCCTTTTCGCAGGCTCTCCGACAGTATGGCTACACCTTC. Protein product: CASSYSFSQALRQYGYTF.